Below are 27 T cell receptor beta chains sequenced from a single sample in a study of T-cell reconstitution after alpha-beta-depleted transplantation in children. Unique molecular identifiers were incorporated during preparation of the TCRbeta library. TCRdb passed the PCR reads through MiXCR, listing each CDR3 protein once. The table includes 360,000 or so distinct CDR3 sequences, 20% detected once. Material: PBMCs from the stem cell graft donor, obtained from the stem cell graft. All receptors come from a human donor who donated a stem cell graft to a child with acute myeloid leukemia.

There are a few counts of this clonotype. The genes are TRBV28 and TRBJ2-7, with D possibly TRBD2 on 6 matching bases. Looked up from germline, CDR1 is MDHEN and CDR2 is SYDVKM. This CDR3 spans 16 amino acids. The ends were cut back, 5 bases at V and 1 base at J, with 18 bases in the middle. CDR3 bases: TGTGCCAGCAGTCCCTGGGAAGGTGGGAGGTCCTACGAGCAGTACTTC. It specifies CASSPWEGGRSYEQYF. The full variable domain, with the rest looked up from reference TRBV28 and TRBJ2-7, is DVKVTQSSRYLVKRTGEKVFLECVQDMDHENMFWYRQDPGLGLRLIYFSYDVKMKEKGDIPEGYSVSREKKERFSLILESASTNQTSMYLCASSPWEGGRSYEQYFGPGTRLTVT.

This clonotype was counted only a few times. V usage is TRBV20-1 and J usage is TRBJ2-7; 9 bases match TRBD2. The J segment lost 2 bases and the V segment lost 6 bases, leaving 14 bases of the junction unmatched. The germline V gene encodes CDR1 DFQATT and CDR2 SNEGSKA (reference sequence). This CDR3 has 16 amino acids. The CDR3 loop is CSAASGNLVGTYEQYF. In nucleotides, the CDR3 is TGCAGTGCGGCTAGCGGGAATTTGGTGGGAACCTACGAGCAGTACTTC.

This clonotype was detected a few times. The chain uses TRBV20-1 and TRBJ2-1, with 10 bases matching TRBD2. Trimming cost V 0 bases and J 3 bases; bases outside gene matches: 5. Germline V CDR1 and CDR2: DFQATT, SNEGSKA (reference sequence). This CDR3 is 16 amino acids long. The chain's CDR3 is CSARDMASGSYNEQFF. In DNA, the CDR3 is TGCAGTGCTAGAGATATGGCTAGCGGGAGCTACAATGAGCAGTTCTTC.

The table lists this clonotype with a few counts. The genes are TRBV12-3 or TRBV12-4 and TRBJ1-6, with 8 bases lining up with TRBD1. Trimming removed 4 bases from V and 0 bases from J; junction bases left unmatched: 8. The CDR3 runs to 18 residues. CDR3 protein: CASSSRTGPSSYNSPLHF. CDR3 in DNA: TGTGCCAGCAGTTCCCGGACAGGGCCGAGCTCCTATAATTCACCCCTCCACTTT.

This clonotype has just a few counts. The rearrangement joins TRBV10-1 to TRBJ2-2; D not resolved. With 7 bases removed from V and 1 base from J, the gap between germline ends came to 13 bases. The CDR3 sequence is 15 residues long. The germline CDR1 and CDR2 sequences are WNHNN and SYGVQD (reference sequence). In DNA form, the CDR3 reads TGCGCCAGCATGCTGAGGTCCGAGAACACCGGGGAGCTGTTTTTT. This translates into CASMLRSENTGELFF.

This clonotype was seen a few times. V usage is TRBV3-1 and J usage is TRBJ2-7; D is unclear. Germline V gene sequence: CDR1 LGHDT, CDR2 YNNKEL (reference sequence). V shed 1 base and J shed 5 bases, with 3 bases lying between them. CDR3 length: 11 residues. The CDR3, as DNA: TGTGCCAGCAGCCAAGTTGACGAGCAGTACTTC. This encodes CASSQVDEQYF.

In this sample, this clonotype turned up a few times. CDR3 in amino acids: CASSYFGRAVKSGSNEQFF. CDR3 in DNA: TGTGCCAGCAGTTACTTCGGGAGGGCCGTAAAGAGTGGCAGCAATGAGCAGTTCTTC. The chain joins TRBV6-2 or TRBV6-3 to TRBJ2-1; 8 bases line up with TRBD2. The CDR3 spans 19 residues. J gave up 6 bases and V 1 base, and 17 bases lay outside the gene matches. Germline V gene data show CDR1 as MNHEY and CDR2 as SVGEGT.

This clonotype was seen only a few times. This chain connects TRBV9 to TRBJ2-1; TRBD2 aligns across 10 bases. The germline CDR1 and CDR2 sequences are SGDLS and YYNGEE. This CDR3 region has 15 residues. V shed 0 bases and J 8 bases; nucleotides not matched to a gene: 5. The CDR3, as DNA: TGTGCCAGCAGCGTAGGAGGGACTAGCGTGGATGAGCAGTTCTTC. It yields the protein CASSVGGTSVDEQFF. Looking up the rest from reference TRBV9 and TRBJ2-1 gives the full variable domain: DSGVTQTPKHLITATGQRVTLRCSPRSGDLSVYWYQQSLDQGLQFLIQYYNGEERAKGNILERFSAQQFPDLHSELNLSSLELGDSALYFCASSVGGTSVDEQFFGPGTRLTVL.

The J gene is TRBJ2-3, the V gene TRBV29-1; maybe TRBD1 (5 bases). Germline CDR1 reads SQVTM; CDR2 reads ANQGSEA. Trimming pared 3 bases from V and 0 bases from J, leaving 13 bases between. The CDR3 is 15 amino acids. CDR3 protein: CSVEGPISSTDTQYF. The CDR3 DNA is TGCAGCGTTGAGGGGCCAATTTCTAGCACAGATACGCAGTATTTT.

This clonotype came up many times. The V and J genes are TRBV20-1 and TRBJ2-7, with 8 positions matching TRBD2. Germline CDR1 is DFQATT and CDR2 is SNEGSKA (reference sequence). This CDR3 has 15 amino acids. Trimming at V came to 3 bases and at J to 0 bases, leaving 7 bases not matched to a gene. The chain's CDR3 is CSARGLAGSSYEQYF. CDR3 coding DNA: TGCAGTGCTAGGGGGCTAGCGGGTAGCTCCTACGAGCAGTACTTC.

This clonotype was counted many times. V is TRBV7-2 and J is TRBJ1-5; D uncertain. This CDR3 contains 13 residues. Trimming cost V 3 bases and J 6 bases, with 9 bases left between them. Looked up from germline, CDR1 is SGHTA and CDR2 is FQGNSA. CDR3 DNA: TGTGCCAGCAGCTTGTACAGAAGTCAGCCCCAGCATTTT. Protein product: CASSLYRSQPQHF.

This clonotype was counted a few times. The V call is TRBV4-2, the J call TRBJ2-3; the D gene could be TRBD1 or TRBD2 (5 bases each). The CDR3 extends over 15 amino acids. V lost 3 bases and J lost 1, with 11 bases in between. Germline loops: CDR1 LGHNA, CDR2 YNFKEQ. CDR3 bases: TGTGCCAGCAGCCAGGGGCTTAGCGGCACAGATACGCAGTATTTT. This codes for CASSQGLSGTDTQYF.

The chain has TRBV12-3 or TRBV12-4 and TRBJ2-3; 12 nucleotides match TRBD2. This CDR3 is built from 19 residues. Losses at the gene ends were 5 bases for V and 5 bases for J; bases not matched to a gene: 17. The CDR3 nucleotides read TGTGCCAGCAGTCAGCCGACTAGCGGGAGAACAGAATGGTTAGATACGCAGTATTTT. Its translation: CASSQPTSGRTEWLDTQYF.

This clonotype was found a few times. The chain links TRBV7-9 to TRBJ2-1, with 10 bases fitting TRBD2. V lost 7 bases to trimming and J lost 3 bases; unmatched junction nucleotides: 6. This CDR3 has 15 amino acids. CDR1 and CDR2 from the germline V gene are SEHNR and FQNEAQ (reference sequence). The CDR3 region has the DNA TGTGCCAGCAACTCCAGACTAGCGGGCTACAATGAGCAGTTCTTC. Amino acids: CASNSRLAGYNEQFF. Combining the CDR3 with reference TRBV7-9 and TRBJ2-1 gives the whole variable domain DTGVSQNPRHKITKRGQNVTFRCDPISEHNRLYWYRQTLGQGPEFLTYFQNEAQLEKSRLLSDRFSAERPKGSFSTLEIQRTEQGDSAMYLCASNSRLAGYNEQFFGPGTRLTVL.

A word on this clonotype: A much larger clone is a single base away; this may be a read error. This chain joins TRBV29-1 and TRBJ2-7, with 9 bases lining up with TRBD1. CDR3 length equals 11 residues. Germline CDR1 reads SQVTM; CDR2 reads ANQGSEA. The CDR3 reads CSVGQGYGQYF. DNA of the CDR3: TGCAGCGTGGGACAGGGTTACGGGCAGTACTTC.

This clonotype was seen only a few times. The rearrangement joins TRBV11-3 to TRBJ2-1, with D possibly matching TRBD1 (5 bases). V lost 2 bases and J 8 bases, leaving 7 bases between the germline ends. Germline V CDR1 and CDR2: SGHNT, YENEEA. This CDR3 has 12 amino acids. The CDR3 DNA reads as TGTGCCAGCAGCTTACAGGGTGATGAGCAGTTCTTC. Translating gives CASSLQGDEQFF.

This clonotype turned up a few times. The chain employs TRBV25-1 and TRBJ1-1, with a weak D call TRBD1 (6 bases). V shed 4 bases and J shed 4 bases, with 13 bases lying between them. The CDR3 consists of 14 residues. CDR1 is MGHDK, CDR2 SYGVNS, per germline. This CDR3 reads CASSASGAFTEAFF. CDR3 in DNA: TGTGCCAGCAGTGCATCAGGGGCGTTCACTGAAGCTTTCTTT.

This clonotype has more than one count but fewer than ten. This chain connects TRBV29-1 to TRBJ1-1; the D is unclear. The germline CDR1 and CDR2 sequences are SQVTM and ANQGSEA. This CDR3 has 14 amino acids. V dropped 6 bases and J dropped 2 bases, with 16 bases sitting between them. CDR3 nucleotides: TGCAGCGTGCGTGGGTTGAGAGATAACACTGAAGCTTTCTTT. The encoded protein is CSVRGLRDNTEAFF. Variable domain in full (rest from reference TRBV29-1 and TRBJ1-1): SAVISQKPSRDICQRGTSLTIQCQVDSQVTMMFWYRQQPGQSLTLIATANQGSEATYESGFVIDKFPISRPNLTFSTLTVSNMSPEDSSIYLCSVRGLRDNTEAFFGQGTRLTVV.

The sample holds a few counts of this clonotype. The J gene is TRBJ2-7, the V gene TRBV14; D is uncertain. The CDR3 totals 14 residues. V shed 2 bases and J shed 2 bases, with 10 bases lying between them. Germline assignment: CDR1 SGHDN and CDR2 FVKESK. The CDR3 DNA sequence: TGTGCCAGCAGCCAACCGATTTTCCCCTACGAGCAGTACTTC. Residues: CASSQPIFPYEQYF.

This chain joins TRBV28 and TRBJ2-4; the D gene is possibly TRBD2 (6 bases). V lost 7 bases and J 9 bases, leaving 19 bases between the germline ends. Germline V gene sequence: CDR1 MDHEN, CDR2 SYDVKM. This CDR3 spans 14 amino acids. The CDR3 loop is CASNSWGVGGIQYF. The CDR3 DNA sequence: TGTGCCAGCAACAGTTGGGGGGTGGGGGGCATTCAGTACTTC.

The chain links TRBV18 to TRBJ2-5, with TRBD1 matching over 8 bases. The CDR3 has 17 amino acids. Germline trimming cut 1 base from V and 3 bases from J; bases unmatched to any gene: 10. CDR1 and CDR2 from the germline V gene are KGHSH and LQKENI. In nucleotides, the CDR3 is TGTGCCAGCTCACCACTTGACAGGGGCAAACTAGAAGAGACCCAGTACTTC. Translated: CASSPLDRGKLEETQYF. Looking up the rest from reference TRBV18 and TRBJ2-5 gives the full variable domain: NAGVMQNPRHLVRRRGQEARLRCSPMKGHSHVYWYRQLPEEGLKFMVYLQKENIIDESGMPKERFSAEFPKEGPSILRIQQVVRGDSAAYFCASSPLDRGKLEETQYFGPGTRLLVL.

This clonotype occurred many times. The CDR3 DNA is TGCAGTGCTAGCGGCGGGCTGTACAATGAGCAGTTCTTC. Protein product: CSASGGLYNEQFF. The chain joins TRBV20-1 to TRBJ2-1; the D gene is possibly TRBD2 (5 bases). The germline gives CDR1 DFQATT, CDR2 SNEGSKA (reference sequence). Trimming took 3 bases from V and 4 from J, leaving 10 bases between them. The CDR3 runs to 13 residues.

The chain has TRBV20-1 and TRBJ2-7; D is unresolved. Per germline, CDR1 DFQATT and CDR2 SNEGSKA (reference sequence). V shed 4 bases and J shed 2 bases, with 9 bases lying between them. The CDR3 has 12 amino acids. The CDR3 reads CSATRSTYEQYF. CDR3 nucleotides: TGCAGTGCTACGCGGTCTACCTACGAGCAGTACTTC.

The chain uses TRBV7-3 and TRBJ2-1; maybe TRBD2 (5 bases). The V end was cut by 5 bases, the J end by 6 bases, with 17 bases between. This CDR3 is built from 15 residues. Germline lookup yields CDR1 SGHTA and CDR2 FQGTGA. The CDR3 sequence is CASSTGPNAGNEQFF. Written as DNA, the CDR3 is TGTGCCAGCAGCACCGGACCAAATGCGGGCAATGAGCAGTTCTTC.

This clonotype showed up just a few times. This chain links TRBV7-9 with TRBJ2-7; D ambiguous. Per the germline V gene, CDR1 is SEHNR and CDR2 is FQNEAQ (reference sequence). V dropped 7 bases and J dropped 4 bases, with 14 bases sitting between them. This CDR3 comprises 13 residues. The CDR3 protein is CASIPILQYEQYF. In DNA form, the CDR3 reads TGTGCCAGCATCCCGATACTCCAATACGAGCAGTACTTC. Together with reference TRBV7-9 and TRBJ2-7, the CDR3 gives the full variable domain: DTGVSQNPRHKITKRGQNVTFRCDPISEHNRLYWYRQTLGQGPEFLTYFQNEAQLEKSRLLSDRFSAERPKGSFSTLEIQRTEQGDSAMYLCASIPILQYEQYFGPGTRLTVT.

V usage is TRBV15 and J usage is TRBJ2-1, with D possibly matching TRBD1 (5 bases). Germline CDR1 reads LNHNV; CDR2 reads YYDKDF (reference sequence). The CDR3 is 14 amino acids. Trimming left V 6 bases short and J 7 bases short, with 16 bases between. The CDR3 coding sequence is TGTGCCACCAGAGGGGTAGGGGTGGGAAATGAGCAGTTCTTC. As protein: CATRGVGVGNEQFF.

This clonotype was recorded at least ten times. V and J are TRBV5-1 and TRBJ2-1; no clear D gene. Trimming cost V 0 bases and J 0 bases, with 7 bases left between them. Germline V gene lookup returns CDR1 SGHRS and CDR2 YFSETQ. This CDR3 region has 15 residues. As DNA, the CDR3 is TGCGCCAGCAGCTTGGAGTCCAGCTCCTACAATGAGCAGTTCTTC. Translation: CASSLESSSYNEQFF. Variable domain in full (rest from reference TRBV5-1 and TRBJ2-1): KAGVTQTPRYLIKTRGQQVTLSCSPISGHRSVSWYQQTPGQGLQFLFEYFSETQRNKGNFPGRFSGRQFSNSRSEMNVSTLELGDSALYLCASSLESSSYNEQFFGPGTRLTVL.